These 3 T cell receptor beta chains were all obtained from the same sample, sequenced in a study of blood T cell repertoires in COVID-19. Repertoires were generated with immunoSEQ multiplex PCR, while TCRdb's copy carries only in-frame clones and drops some. The profile covers about 82,000 clones, with 65% to 85% appearing a single time and 15% to 20% taken by the ten largest. Sequencing was carried out using peripheral blood. These receptors were taken from a woman aged 55 to 70 with acute or convalescent COVID-19.

The genes are TRBV6-5 and TRBJ2-3; 8 nucleotides match TRBD2. Trimming removed 6 bases from V and 3 bases from J; junction bases left unmatched: 8. Germline CDR1 and CDR2: MNHEY and SVGAGI. CDR3 length: 15 amino acids. The CDR3 protein is CASRPRSGGTDTQYF. As DNA, the CDR3 is TGTGCCAGCAGGCCTAGGAGCGGGGGAACAGATACGCAGTATTTT.

The genes are TRBV24-1 and TRBJ2-2; perhaps TRBD1 as D (5 bases). This CDR3 is 16 amino acids long. Germline assignment: CDR1 KGHDR and CDR2 SFDVKD. With 2 bases removed from V and 1 base from J, the gap between germline ends came to 10 bases. CDR3 protein: CATSDWTNLNTGELFF. As DNA, the CDR3 is TGTGCCACCAGTGATTGGACAAACTTGAACACCGGGGAGCTGTTTTTT.

The genes are TRBV5-8 and TRBJ1-5; no definite D call. Per the germline V gene, CDR1 is SGHTS and CDR2 is YDEGEE. V was trimmed by 4 bases and J by 0 bases, leaving 11 bases between them. The CDR3 runs 15 residues. CDR3 coding DNA: TGTGCCAGCAGCCACGGGGAATATAGCAATCAGCCCCAGCATTTT. It translates to CASSHGEYSNQPQHF.